The subject of this entry is one TCR beta chain. The data belong to a study of blood T cell repertoires in COVID-19. Study-wide context: Researchers got acute and convalescent COVID-19 samples from the United States, Italy and Spain. From T cells, B-cell-depleted T cells, or PBMCs came the material, which was cDNA or gDNA.

Trimming took 5 bases from V and 8 from J; bases not matched to a gene: 6. Germline V gives CDR1 MDHEN, CDR2 SYDVKM. CDR3 length: 14 residues. Clones were sequenced by immunoSEQ multiplex PCR, and TCRdb holds only the in-frame ones, with some missing. Of 250,000 or so clones listed, roughly 90% are singletons. This chain connects TRBV28 to TRBJ1-6; 7 bases line up with TRBD1. Sequencing was carried out using peripheral blood. The sequence was collected from a man aged 55-75 years with acute or convalescent COVID-19. CDR3 amino acids: CASSLGQAYSPLHF. As DNA, the CDR3 is TGTGCCAGCAGTCTCGGACAGGCCTATTCACCCCTCCACTTT.